The sequence of this T cell receptor beta chain was determined in a study of cytomegalovirus exposure and HLA in healthy donors. Notes on the study in general: The Asian-associated ancestry cluster reportedly had fewer N-insertions than the approximately 700-donor mean in a later analysis. The authors later found HLA-associated TCR beta chains more clonally expanded than equally common others. Association of under 20,000 TCR beta sequences with HLA alleles was found at 0.05 false discovery rate in a later analysis. TRBV6-2, TRBV6-3 and some other V segments were excluded as indistinguishable.

J was trimmed by 4 bases and V by 0 bases; bases with no gene match: 2. CDR3 length: 15 amino acids. Germline V gene data show CDR1 as SGDLS and CDR2 as YYNGEE. Both 60 Vbeta primers and 13 Jbeta primers went into the PCR. The assay was immunoSEQ multiplex PCR, and TCRdb's table has in-frame clones only and misses some. The data hold 210,000 or so clones, with roughly four fifths observed a single time. This clone has just a few counts. Antigen unknown. Sequenced sample: PBMCs. The clonotype originates from a girl aged 5 to 17 in good health and CMV-seronegative. The chain uses TRBV9 and TRBJ1-1; 11 positions agree with TRBD1. The CDR3 loop reads CASSVGTGGGTEAFF. The CDR3 DNA reads TGTGCCAGCAGCGTAGGGACAGGGGGCGGCACTGAAGCTTTCTTT.